The 23 T cell receptor beta chains presented below share a single source sample, sequenced in a study of regulatory T cells in long-lasting Graves disease. Time point reported: newly diagnosed GD, antithyroid drugs for less than 3 months. PBMCs were the source of the RNA used for TCR sequencing. CDR3 regions were amplified by Arm-PCR using iRepertoire HTBI primers to build TCR beta libraries. TCRdb itself ran the multiplex PCR reads through MiXCR, one entry per CDR3 protein. This table holds 500,000 or so distinct CDR3 sequences, 11% to 15% found once. Separately, the same data were catalogued under a study of T cells in Graves' hyperthyroidism and ophthalmopathy.

The starting material was peripheral blood mononuclear cells (PBMCs), obtained at new diagnosis, from a patient treated with antithyroid drugs. These TCRs come from a woman in her forties or fifties with Graves disease.

In its sample, this clonotype was seen many times. V is TRBV28 and J is TRBJ1-1, with 7 bases matching TRBD1. CDR3 length: 15 amino acids. V shed 6 bases, J shed 5 bases, and the junction held 12 bases outside the gene matches. Per the germline V gene, CDR1 is MDHEN and CDR2 is SYDVKM. CDR3 bases: TGTGCCAGCAGACTAACAGGGGCCAGCACGACTGAAGCTTTCTTT. Translating gives CASRLTGASTTEAFF.

J is TRBJ2-4 and V is TRBV18; D possibly matches TRBD1 or TRBD2 (5 bases each). Germline V gene data show CDR1 as KGHSH and CDR2 as LQKENI. This CDR3 contains 18 residues. The V end lost 2 bases, the J end lost 0 bases, and 17 bases lay between the germline ends. The DNA for the CDR3 is TGTGCCAGCTCACCATCGGGGCCGGAGCATCTAGCCAAAAACATTCAGTACTTC. Protein: CASSPSGPEHLAKNIQYF.

This clonotype was seen ten or more times. The V call is TRBV28, the J call TRBJ2-3, with a possible D match to TRBD1 (6 bases). Germline V gene sequence: CDR1 MDHEN, CDR2 SYDVKM. The V and J ends lost 2 bases and 0 bases respectively, with 21 bases between them. This CDR3 has 19 residues. CDR3 nucleotides: TGTGCCAGCAGTTTAGAGGGTCACAGGGTCCGTCTTAGCACAGATACGCAGTATTTT. This sequence encodes CASSLEGHRVRLSTDTQYF.

The table lists this clonotype with a few counts. The gene calls are TRBV5-1 and TRBJ2-7, with 10 bases matching TRBD2. The CDR3 runs 13 residues. The J segment lost 7 bases and the V segment lost 5 bases, leaving 6 bases of the junction unmatched. The germline gives CDR1 SGHRS, CDR2 YFSETQ. CDR3: CASRLAGAREQYF. DNA for the CDR3: TGCGCCAGCAGGCTAGCGGGAGCCAGAGAGCAGTACTTC.

The table lists this clonotype with many counts. A single base separates this from a much larger clone, so it may be a read error. This chain uses TRBV28 with TRBJ1-1; perhaps TRBD1 as D (5 bases). Germline V gene sequence: CDR1 MDHEN, CDR2 SYDVKM. Trimming shortened V by 6 bases and J by 1 base, and 9 bases separated the two germline ends. CDR3 length: 13 amino acids. DNA of the CDR3: TGTGCCAGCAGCTCAGGACAGAACACTGAAGCTTTCTTT. Its protein is CASSSGQNTEAFF. Together with reference TRBV28 and TRBJ1-1, the CDR3 gives the full variable domain: DVKVTQSSRYLVKRTGEKVFLECVQDMDHENMFWYRQDPGLGLRLIYFSYDVKMKEKGDIPEGYSVSREKKERFSLILESASTNQTSMYLCASSSGQNTEAFFGQGTRLTVV.

This chain joins TRBV4-1 and TRBJ2-7, with 7 bases that match TRBD2. Germline values: CDR1 MGHRA, CDR2 YSYEKL. The ends lost 0 bases at V and 0 bases at J; junction bases unmatched: 11. The CDR3 covers 18 residues. CDR3 amino acids: CASSQDLRWRESSYEQYF. The CDR3 DNA reads as TGCGCCAGCAGCCAAGATTTACGATGGCGGGAGAGCTCCTACGAGCAGTACTTC.

This chain links TRBV19 with TRBJ2-2; D may be TRBD2 (6 bases). Looked up from germline, CDR1 is LNHDA and CDR2 is SQIVND (reference sequence). V was cut by 7 bases and J by 5 bases, with 20 bases left in between. This CDR3 has 16 residues. The CDR3: CASTPGDFLGTGELFF. CDR3 nucleotide sequence: TGTGCCAGTACCCCTGGGGACTTCCTTGGAACCGGGGAGCTGTTTTTT.

In this sample, this clonotype turned up once. The chain recombines TRBV10-3 with TRBJ1-1; 7 positions agree with TRBD1. V was clipped by 2 bases and J by 0 bases; unmatched bases: 6. This CDR3 comprises 16 residues. Germline V gene lookup returns CDR1 ENHRY and CDR2 SYGVKD. The CDR3 loop reads CAISEVRTGMNTEAFF. CDR3 sequence (DNA): TGTGCCATCAGTGAGGTCAGGACAGGAATGAACACTGAAGCTTTCTTT.

The gene calls are TRBV27 and TRBJ2-7; TRBD1 is a possible D gene (6 bases). The CDR3 totals 15 residues. The ends were cut back, 5 bases at V and 0 bases at J, with 14 bases in the middle. Germline V gene sequence: CDR1 MNHEY, CDR2 SMNVEV (reference sequence). In DNA form, the CDR3 reads TGTGCCAGCAGTCCCACACAGGGAAACTCCTACGAGCAGTACTTC. Translated: CASSPTQGNSYEQYF.

This clonotype was counted many times. The rearrangement uses TRBV28 and TRBJ2-4; D call uncertain. This CDR3 is built from 13 residues. Trimming removed 4 bases from V and 6 bases from J, with 10 bases in between. Germline CDR1 and CDR2: MDHEN and SYDVKM. CDR3 loop: CASSYGLGNIQYF. In DNA form, the CDR3 reads TGTGCCAGCAGTTATGGTTTAGGAAACATTCAGTACTTC.

This clonotype was seen ten or more times. The J gene is TRBJ2-7, the V gene TRBV2; a possible D gene is TRBD1 (6 bases). Germline values: CDR1 SNHLY, CDR2 FYNNEI. The CDR3 spans 15 residues. V was trimmed by 5 bases and J by 4 bases, leaving 18 bases between them. CDR3 DNA: TGTGCCAGCAGTAAAAAATACAGGGTGGGTTACGAGCAGTACTTC. Residues: CASSKKYRVGYEQYF.

This clonotype has only a few counts. The chain combines TRBV10-1 with TRBJ1-6; D remains unclear. V dropped 2 bases and J dropped 7 bases, with 9 bases sitting between them. CDR1 is WNHNN, CDR2 SYGVQD, per germline (reference sequence). This CDR3 is built from 14 residues. The CDR3 is CASSELRENSPLHF. The CDR3 region has the DNA TGCGCCAGCAGTGAGCTGCGAGAGAATTCACCCCTCCACTTT.

The chain is built from TRBV3-1 and TRBJ1-2; TRBD1 aligns across 7 bases. Germline CDR1 reads LGHDT; CDR2 reads YNNKEL (reference sequence). After removal of 4 bases from V and 0 bases from J, the junction contained 2 bases not matched to a gene. The CDR3 sequence is 14 residues long. In DNA form, the CDR3 reads TGTGCCAGCAGCCCCAGGGGGGCTAACTATGGCTACACCTTC. Translation: CASSPRGANYGYTF.

This sequence joins TRBV2 and TRBJ2-7, with D unresolved. The CDR3 has 12 residues. The germline CDR1 and CDR2 sequences are SNHLY and FYNNEI. Trimming pared 2 bases from V and 2 bases from J, leaving 4 bases between. The CDR3 region has the DNA TGTGCCAGCAGTGAAACGACCTACGAGCAGTACTTC. Amino acids: CASSETTYEQYF.

This clonotype was counted at least ten times. V usage is TRBV5-8 and J usage is TRBJ1-5, with a possible D match to TRBD1 (5 bases). The V and J ends lost 4 bases and 11 bases respectively, with 22 bases between them. This CDR3 spans 15 amino acids. Germline CDR1 SGHTS, CDR2 YDEGEE. The CDR3 spells CASSGSGSQSIAQHF. DNA for the CDR3: TGTGCCAGCAGCGGATCAGGGTCACAATCTATAGCCCAGCATTTT.

This clonotype has only one observation. A single base separates this from a much larger clone, so it may be a read error. The chain carries TRBV28 and TRBJ2-1, with 7 bases matching TRBD2. Judging by the DNA end, TRBJ2-5 fits better; the J call may be wrong. This CDR3 has 15 amino acids. Germline V gene lookup returns CDR1 MDHEN and CDR2 SYDVKM. Here the CDR3 reads CASSSRVGGQETQYF. DNA of the CDR3: TGTGCCAGCAGTTCGCGGGTGGGGGGGCAAGAGACCCAGTACTTC.

The V call is TRBV29-1, the J call TRBJ2-3, with a weak D call TRBD2 (7 bases). CDR3 length equals 16 residues. CDR1 and CDR2 from the germline V gene are SQVTM and ANQGSEA. Trimming cost V 4 bases and J 7 bases, with 24 bases left between them. This chain's CDR3 is CSVVLVRGGDVNTQYF. The DNA of the CDR3 is TGCAGCGTTGTGCTAGTGAGGGGGGGTGATGTTAATACGCAGTATTTT.

This rearrangement joins TRBV5-1 to TRBJ2-1, with D unclear. Per germline, CDR1 SGHRS and CDR2 YFSETQ. This CDR3 region has 14 residues. Trimming removed 4 bases from V and 7 bases from J, with 15 bases in between. CDR3 nucleotides: TGCGCCAGCAGCCCGGGTTTTCGGTGGAATGAGCAGTTCTTC. It specifies CASSPGFRWNEQFF.

CDR3: CASEIGTSRGSEQFF. In DNA, the CDR3 is TGTGCCAGCGAGATCGGGACTAGTCGGGGGAGTGAGCAGTTCTTC. The V gene is TRBV6-1, the J gene TRBJ2-1, with 8 nucleotides matching TRBD2. This CDR3 spans 15 amino acids. V lost 8 bases to trimming and J lost 9 bases; unmatched junction nucleotides: 15. Germline loops: CDR1 MNHNS, CDR2 SASEGT.

This clonotype has at least ten counts. J is TRBJ1-4 and V is TRBV12-3 or TRBV12-4; D gene ambiguous. CDR3 length: 16 residues. Trimming left V 1 base short and J 7 bases short, with 16 bases between. CDR3 sequence (DNA): TGTGCCAGCAGTTTAGTGCGTGGAGACTGGGGTGAAAAACTGTTTTTT. Translated, it gives CASSLVRGDWGEKLFF.

The chain combines TRBV4-2 with TRBJ1-1; D uncertain. The CDR3 sequence is 18 residues long. Trimming took off 3 bases at V and 0 bases at J, with 20 bases between the two ends. The germline V gene has CDR1 LGHNA and CDR2 YNFKEQ. DNA for the CDR3: TGTGCCAGCAGCCACCCGACACGTCCTACTCTAATGAACACTGAAGCTTTCTTT. It specifies CASSHPTRPTLMNTEAFF.

Comments on this clonotype: This clone may be a read error of a much larger clone one base away. The chain joins TRBV30 to TRBJ2-7; 11 bases are shared with TRBD2. The ends lost 4 bases at V and 6 bases at J; junction bases unmatched: 8. The CDR3 covers 14 residues. Germline CDR1 is GTSNPN and CDR2 is SVGIG (reference sequence). The CDR3 protein is CAWNAGLAGSEQYF. DNA of the CDR3: TGTGCCTGGAATGCTGGACTAGCGGGCTCCGAGCAGTACTTC.

This clonotype has a count of ten or more. This rearrangement joins TRBV5-1 to TRBJ2-7; 7 bases map to TRBD2. The CDR3 loop spans 13 amino acids. From germline, CDR1 is SGHRS and CDR2 YFSETQ. The ends lost 5 bases at V and 5 bases at J; junction bases unmatched: 7. CDR3 DNA: TGCGCCAGCAGGAGACTAGCTTGGAACGAGCAGTACTTC. Translation: CASRRLAWNEQYF. The full variable domain, with the rest looked up from reference TRBV5-1 and TRBJ2-7, is KAGVTQTPRYLIKTRGQQVTLSCSPISGHRSVSWYQQTPGQGLQFLFEYFSETQRNKGNFPGRFSGRQFSNSRSEMNVSTLELGDSALYLCASRRLAWNEQYFGPGTRLTVT.